Below are 15 T cell receptor beta chains sequenced from a single sample in a study of T cell changes during pregnancy in multiple sclerosis (dated by TCRdb to between 2018 and 2021). The library was obtained by the immunoSEQ multiplex PCR assay. The clones in this table, taken by TCRdb from immuneACCESS, are in-frame only. Not every clone is retained; where verified, under half of the shortfall comes from an unresolved V gene, and the cause of the rest is unknown. The sample table shows around 50,000 clones, and about nine tenths are seen once. The top ten clones comprise around 0.61% of the sample. This specimen consisted of CD4+ T cells from peripheral blood mononuclear cells, obtained after pregnancy. The receptors were gathered from a female donor in good health, enrolled as a control in a pregnancy study.

This chain links TRBV7-2 with TRBJ1-6, with TRBD1 matching over 7 bases. The CDR3 covers 13 residues. With 5 bases clipped from V and 7 bases from J, the junction kept 2 bases outside the gene matches. Germline CDR1 and CDR2: SGHTA and FQGNSA. The DNA of the CDR3 is TGTGCCAGCAGCCCGGACAGGAATTCACCCCTCCACTTT. Encoded protein: CASSPDRNSPLHF.

The rearrangement links TRBV5-1 to TRBJ1-2; D is possibly TRBD1 (6 bases). The germline gives CDR1 SGHRS, CDR2 YFSETQ. Trimming removed 4 bases at V and 3 bases at J, with 10 bases between. The length of the CDR3 is 13 residues. The CDR3 coding sequence is TGCGCCAGCAGCACACAGGGAGACTATGGCTACACCTTC. Protein product: CASSTQGDYGYTF.

This clone has just a few counts. V gene TRBV29-1 combines with J gene TRBJ1-5; D gene ambiguous. V shed 6 bases and J shed 6 bases, with 15 bases lying between them. Looked up from germline, CDR1 is SQVTM and CDR2 is ANQGSEA. The CDR3 is 13 residues long. CDR3 in amino acids: CSVRHAEGQPQHF. The CDR3 nucleotides are TGCAGCGTCAGACACGCGGAGGGTCAGCCCCAGCATTTT.

The chain uses TRBV30 and TRBJ1-5; TRBD1 agrees at 8 bases. The CDR3 is 14 amino acids. Trimming took 3 bases from V and 8 from J; bases not matched to a gene: 9. Per the germline V gene, CDR1 is GTSNPN and CDR2 is SVGIG (reference sequence). This CDR3 is CAWSKTGALKPQHF. CDR3 DNA: TGTGCCTGGAGCAAGACAGGGGCATTGAAGCCCCAGCATTTT.

The rearrangement links TRBV5-4 to TRBJ2-7, with TRBD2 identical over 14 bases. Germline V CDR1 and CDR2: SGHNT, YYREEE (reference sequence). CDR3 length: 15 amino acids. V trimming: 3 bases; J trimming: 6 bases; junction bases outside the gene matches: 5. This CDR3 is CASSWGTSGSREQYF. The CDR3 nucleotides read TGTGCCAGCAGCTGGGGGACTAGCGGGAGCCGCGAGCAGTACTTC.

The chain joins TRBV5-1 to TRBJ2-2; D not resolved. Trimming left V 2 bases short and J 5 bases short, with 7 bases between. This CDR3 has 13 amino acids. Germline CDR1 reads SGHRS; CDR2 reads YFSETQ. Written as DNA, the CDR3 is TGCGCCAGCAGCTTAACCGGGACCGGGGAGCTGTTTTTT. Its translation: CASSLTGTGELFF.

This chain joins TRBV28 and TRBJ1-1, with 11 bases that match TRBD1. The CDR3 runs to 13 residues. The junction had 6 bases not matched to a gene; V was cut back by 5 bases and J by 10 bases. CDR1 and CDR2 (germline): MDHEN, SYDVKM. The CDR3 coding sequence is TGTGCCAGCAGTCCGGGACAGGGGGGGGTAGCTTTCTTT. It codes for CASSPGQGGVAFF.

V and J are TRBV4-2 and TRBJ1-1; D call uncertain. The V end was cut by 5 bases, the J end by 4 bases, with 11 bases between. This CDR3 comprises 13 residues. Germline CDR1 LGHNA, CDR2 YNFKEQ. The CDR3 loop reads CASSLERGTEAFF. Written as DNA, the CDR3 is TGTGCCAGCAGCTTGGAGCGAGGCACTGAAGCTTTCTTT.

The chain recombines TRBV6-1 with TRBJ2-5, with a weak D call TRBD1 (6 bases). The germline CDR1 and CDR2 sequences are MNHNS and SASEGT. Trimming pared 0 bases from V and 7 bases from J, leaving 12 bases between. The CDR3 length is 14 residues. CDR3 DNA sequence: TGTGCCAGCAGTGAAGCCAACAGGGACGCGACCCAGTACTTC. It translates to CASSEANRDATQYF.

The rearrangement uses TRBV5-1 and TRBJ2-5; D is possibly TRBD2 (6 bases). The CDR3 sequence is 14 residues long. The V gene lost 2 bases and the J gene lost 5 bases, with 13 bases spanning the gap. Germline CDR1 and CDR2: SGHRS and YFSETQ. CDR3 residues: CASSFTEGRETQYF. CDR3 bases: TGCGCCAGCAGCTTCACGGAGGGACGGGAGACCCAGTACTTC.

A single count supports this clone. This CDR3 reads CASSAIQTGPLHF. DNA of the CDR3: TGTGCCAGCAGTGCAATACAGACAGGTCCTCTCCACTTT. The J gene is TRBJ1-6, the V gene TRBV2; possible D gene TRBD1, 6 bases. Germline V lookup: CDR1 SNHLY, CDR2 FYNNEI. This CDR3 spans 13 amino acids. With 4 bases removed from V and 16 bases from J, the gap between germline ends came to 17 bases. Together with reference TRBV2 and TRBJ1-6, the CDR3 gives the full variable domain: EPEVTQTPSHQVTQMGQEVILRCVPISNHLYFYWYRQILGQKVEFLVSFYNNEISEKSEIFDDQFSVERPDGSNFTLKIRSTKLEDSAMYFCASSAIQTGPLHFGNGTRLTVT.

This clone showed up just a few times. The chain has TRBV5-8 and TRBJ1-2; D is perhaps TRBD1 (5 bases). Germline loops: CDR1 SGHTS, CDR2 YDEGEE. V was pared by 5 bases and J by 4 bases, with 9 bases between. The CDR3 covers 12 residues. CDR3 in amino acids: CASRGLVYGYTF. The CDR3 bases are TGTGCCAGCAGGGGGCTGGTCTATGGCTACACCTTC.

This chain's CDR3 is CASSLPAGGVKNIQYF. DNA of the CDR3: TGCGCCAGCAGCCTACCAGCGGGAGGTGTCAAAAACATTCAGTACTTC. This sequence joins TRBV5-1 and TRBJ2-4, with 9 nucleotides matching TRBD2. The ends lost 4 bases at V and 3 bases at J; junction bases unmatched: 8. From germline, CDR1 is SGHRS and CDR2 YFSETQ. CDR3 length equals 16 residues.

J is TRBJ2-3 and V is TRBV19; 9 bases match TRBD2. The CDR3 is 16 amino acids. Germline trimming cut 7 bases from V and 2 bases from J; bases unmatched to any gene: 10. CDR1 is LNHDA and CDR2 is SQIVND in the germline V gene (reference sequence). This CDR3 reads CASNFGAGGNTDTQYF. CDR3 in DNA: TGTGCCAGTAATTTCGGAGCGGGAGGCAACACAGATACGCAGTATTTT. Variable domain in full (rest from reference TRBV19 and TRBJ2-3): DGGITQSPKYLFRKEGQNVTLSCEQNLNHDAMYWYRQDPGQGLRLIYYSQIVNDFQKGDIAEGYSVSREKKESFPLTVTSAQKNPTAFYLCASNFGAGGNTDTQYFGPGTRLTVL.

V gene TRBV29-1 combines with J gene TRBJ2-5, with D perhaps TRBD2 (6 bases). CDR3 length: 14 residues. Trimming removed 5 bases from V and 1 base from J, with 14 bases in between. Germline V gives CDR1 SQVTM, CDR2 ANQGSEA. This CDR3 is CSVPAGGTQETQYF. The CDR3 nucleotides are TGCAGCGTTCCGGCTGGAGGGACCCAAGAGACCCAGTACTTC.